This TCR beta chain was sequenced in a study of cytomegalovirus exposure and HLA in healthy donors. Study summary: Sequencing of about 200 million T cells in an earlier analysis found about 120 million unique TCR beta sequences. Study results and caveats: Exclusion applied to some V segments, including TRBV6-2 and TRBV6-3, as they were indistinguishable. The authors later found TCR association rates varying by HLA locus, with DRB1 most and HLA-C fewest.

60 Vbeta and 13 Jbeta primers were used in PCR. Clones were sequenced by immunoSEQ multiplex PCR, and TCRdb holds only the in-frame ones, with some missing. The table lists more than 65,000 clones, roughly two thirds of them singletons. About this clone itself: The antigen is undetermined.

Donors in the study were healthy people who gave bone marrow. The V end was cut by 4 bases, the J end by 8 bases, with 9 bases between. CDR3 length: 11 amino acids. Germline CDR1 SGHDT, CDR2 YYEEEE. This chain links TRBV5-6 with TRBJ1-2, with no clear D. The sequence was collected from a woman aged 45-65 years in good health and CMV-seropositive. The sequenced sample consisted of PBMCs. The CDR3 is CASSQNVGYTF. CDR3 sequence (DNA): TGTGCCAGCAGCCAGAACGTCGGCTACACCTTC.